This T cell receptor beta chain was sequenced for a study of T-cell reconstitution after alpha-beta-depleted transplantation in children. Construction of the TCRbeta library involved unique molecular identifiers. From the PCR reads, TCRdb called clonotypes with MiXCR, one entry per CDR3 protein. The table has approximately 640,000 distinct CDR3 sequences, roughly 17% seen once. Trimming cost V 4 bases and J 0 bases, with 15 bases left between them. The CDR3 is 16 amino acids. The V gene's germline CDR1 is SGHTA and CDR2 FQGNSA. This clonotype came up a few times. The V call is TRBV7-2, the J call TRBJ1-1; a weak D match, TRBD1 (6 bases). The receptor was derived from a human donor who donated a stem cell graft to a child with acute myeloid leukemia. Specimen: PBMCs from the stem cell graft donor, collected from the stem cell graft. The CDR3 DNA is TGTGCCAGCAGCTCGGGACAACCACCCATGAACACTGAAGCTTTCTTT. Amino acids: CASSSGQPPMNTEAFF.